One sample yielded the 31 T cell receptor beta chains listed below, sequenced in a study of blood T cell repertoires in COVID-19. Assay used: immunoSEQ multiplex PCR; TCRdb lists only in-frame clones, some missing. The sample includes about 160,000 clones, approximately 84% of them seen just once. Source material: peripheral blood. These receptor sequences come from a middle-aged man who had recovered from COVID-19.

This clone was counted ten times or more. This chain links TRBV6-6 with TRBJ2-2; TRBD1 is a possible D gene (7 bases). Trimming left V 8 bases short and J 6 bases short, with 13 bases between. Germline-derived CDR1 and CDR2 are MNHNY and SVGAGI (reference sequence). The CDR3 consists of 13 residues. CDR3 bases: TGTGCCAGCGGCAGGGGGGACGCCGGGGAGCTGTTTTTT. Encoded protein: CASGRGDAGELFF.

This chain joins TRBV9 and TRBJ1-2; D remains ambiguous. Germline CDR1 SGDLS, CDR2 YYNGEE. This CDR3 contains 14 residues. V shed 0 bases and J shed 7 bases, with 13 bases lying between them. CDR3 residues: CASSVDSLAGGYTF. Written as DNA, the CDR3 is TGTGCCAGCAGCGTAGACAGTTTGGCGGGTGGCTACACCTTC.

The rearrangement joins TRBV10-3 to TRBJ2-3; 7 nucleotides agree with TRBD2. V shed 7 bases, J shed 2 bases, and the junction held 6 bases outside the gene matches. From germline, CDR1 is ENHRY and CDR2 SYGVKD. This CDR3 contains 14 residues. CDR3 coding DNA: TGTGCCATCATGCCTAGCGGAGACACAGATACGCAGTATTTT. This gives the protein CAIMPSGDTDTQYF.

This clone is a singleton in its sample. This sample also contains other DNA sequences that code for the same CDR3. V is TRBV29-1 and J is TRBJ2-3; 8 positions match TRBD1. Trimming removed 6 bases from V and 6 bases from J; junction bases left unmatched: 5. In germline, CDR1 is SQVTM, CDR2 ANQGSEA. The CDR3 is made up of 12 amino acids. Here the CDR3 DNA reads TGCAGCGTAGGACAGGGCGGGGATACGCAGTATTTT. This sequence encodes CSVGQGGDTQYF.

The chain uses TRBV19 and TRBJ1-4; D not resolved. The CDR3 extends over 13 amino acids. Trimming took 6 bases from V and 2 from J, leaving 7 bases between them. Germline CDR1 and CDR2: LNHDA and SQIVND (reference sequence). CDR3 residues: CASRIRTNEKLFF. The CDR3 nucleotides read TGTGCCAGTAGAATCCGTACTAATGAAAAACTGTTTTTT.

The chain carries TRBV6-5 and TRBJ1-3; D perhaps matches TRBD1 (5 bases). The CDR3 is 14 amino acids. V gave up 2 bases and J gave up 2 bases, with 7 bases separating them. CDR1 is MNHEY, CDR2 SVGAGI, per germline. Here the CDR3 DNA reads TGTGCCAGCAGTTACGCGGGGGCTGGAAACACCATATATTTT. Encoded protein: CASSYAGAGNTIYF.

This clone was recorded a few times. J is TRBJ2-7 and V is TRBV28; the match to TRBD2 covers 9 bases. The CDR3 extends over 20 amino acids. Germline CDR1 and CDR2: MDHEN and SYDVKM. J was trimmed by 0 bases and V by 8 bases; bases with no gene match: 23. This chain's CDR3 is CASARPKDGSGRWDSYEQYF. DNA for the CDR3: TGTGCCAGCGCTCGGCCTAAGGACGGTAGCGGGAGATGGGACTCCTACGAGCAGTACTTC.

The V call is TRBV28, the J call TRBJ1-2; possibly TRBD1 for D (5 bases). Per the germline V gene, CDR1 is MDHEN and CDR2 is SYDVKM. The CDR3 is 11 residues long. The germline V and J ends were trimmed by 3 bases and 12 bases, with 11 bases remaining between them. CDR3: CASSLGGADTF. The CDR3 DNA is TGTGCCAGCAGTTTGGGCGGGGCCGACACCTTC.

The rearrangement links TRBV3-1 (or the pseudogene TRBV3-2) to TRBJ1-4; D ambiguous. The germline V and J ends were trimmed by 0 bases and 7 bases, with 12 bases remaining between them. The germline gives CDR1 LGHDT, CDR2 YNNKEL (reference sequence). The CDR3 has 15 residues. Written as DNA, the CDR3 is TGTGCCAGCAGCCAAGATCCTTGGGCTGGTGAAAAACTGTTTTTT. The encoded protein is CASSQDPWAGEKLFF.

CDR3 amino acids: CASTSPGGTETQYF. The CDR3 nucleotides read TGTGCCAGTACGAGTCCAGGGGGCACAGAGACCCAGTACTTC. The chain combines TRBV19 with TRBJ2-5; 8 nucleotides agree with TRBD1. Germline V CDR1 and CDR2: LNHDA, SQIVND (reference sequence). The CDR3 contains 14 residues. The trim removed 7 bases at V and 4 bases at J, leaving 8 bases unmatched.

The genes are TRBV19 and TRBJ2-7; D is ambiguous. Germline assignment: CDR1 LNHDA and CDR2 SQIVND (reference sequence). The CDR3 spans 13 residues. Trimming took off 5 bases at V and 0 bases at J, with 8 bases between the two ends. For the CDR3, the DNA is TGTGCCAGTAGTCTCACGGTCTCCTACGAGCAGTACTTC. It codes for CASSLTVSYEQYF.

The chain employs TRBV6-5 and TRBJ1-2; the D is unclear. The germline V and J ends were trimmed by 7 bases and 2 bases, with 11 bases remaining between them. The CDR3 is 13 residues long. CDR1 and CDR2 (germline): MNHEY, SVGAGI. The CDR3, as DNA: TGTGCCAGCACCCACGACACAAACTATGGCTACACCTTC. Translated: CASTHDTNYGYTF.

The DNA of the CDR3 is TGTGCCAGTAGTTCAGCGGGAGGGTGGGACGAGCAGTACTTC. It yields the protein CASSSAGGWDEQYF. V and J are TRBV19 and TRBJ2-7; TRBD2 aligns across 10 bases. The germline gives CDR1 LNHDA, CDR2 SQIVND (reference sequence). V was pared by 5 bases and J by 5 bases, with 6 bases of the junction left unmatched. CDR3 length: 14 amino acids.

This rearrangement joins TRBV7-2 to TRBJ2-5; 9 nucleotides match TRBD2. This CDR3 contains 14 residues. Per the germline V gene, CDR1 is SGHTA and CDR2 is FQGNSA. After removal of 4 bases from V and 4 bases from J, the junction contained 4 bases not matched to a gene. The CDR3 bases are TGTGCCAGCAGCTACACAGCGGGAGGAGAGACCCAGTACTTC. Translating gives CASSYTAGGETQYF. The full variable domain, with the rest looked up from reference TRBV7-2 and TRBJ2-5, is GAGVSQSPSNKVTEKGKDVELRCDPISGHTALYWYRQSLGQGLEFLIYFQGNSAPDKSGLPSDRFSAERTGGSVSTLTIQRTQQEDSAVYLCASSYTAGGETQYFGPGTRLLVL.

J is TRBJ1-2 and V is TRBV29-1; D is undetermined. The CDR3 has 14 residues. Germline CDR1 SQVTM, CDR2 ANQGSEA. V was cut by 3 bases and J by 4 bases, with 15 bases left in between. The CDR3 nucleotides are TGCAGCGTTGATTCACCCGGTGGTTCCTATGGCTACACCTTC. It is translated as CSVDSPGGSYGYTF.

This clone was picked up one time. J is TRBJ1-2 and V is TRBV25-1; TRBD1 agrees at 7 bases. CDR1 is MGHDK, CDR2 SYGVNS, per germline. This CDR3 region has 15 residues. The V segment lost 2 bases and the J segment 3 bases; nucleotides outside the gene matches: 6. DNA for the CDR3: TGTGCCAGCAGTGAAAGGGACAGACCCCACTATGGCTACACCTTC. This gives the protein CASSERDRPHYGYTF.

J is TRBJ2-7 and V is TRBV4-2; possibly TRBD1 for D (5 bases). The CDR3 covers 16 residues. Looked up from germline, CDR1 is LGHNA and CDR2 is YNFKEQ. Deletions cut 3 bases from V and 5 bases from J, with 20 bases between. CDR3 region: CASSQTTVAVEDEQYF. CDR3 in DNA: TGTGCCAGCAGCCAGACGACAGTAGCCGTCGAAGACGAGCAGTACTTC.

This clone occurred a few times. A much larger clone differs from this one at a single base, so this may be a read error. CDR3 amino acids: CASSPDSSYEQYF. The CDR3 nucleotides read TGTGCCAGCAGCCCGGACAGTTCCTACGAGCAGTACTTC. This sequence joins TRBV12-3 or TRBV12-4 and TRBJ2-7; D might be TRBD1 (6 bases). The CDR3 contains 13 residues. V gave up 6 bases and J gave up 1 base, with 10 bases separating them.

The J gene is TRBJ2-3, the V gene TRBV6-6; perhaps TRBD2 as D (6 bases). This CDR3 has 14 residues. The germline V gene has CDR1 MNHNY and CDR2 SVGAGI (reference sequence). Trimming cost V 7 bases and J 7 bases, with 18 bases left between them. The CDR3 sequence: CASTNPGEAYTQYF. CDR3 in DNA: TGTGCCAGCACCAACCCGGGGGAGGCGTATACGCAGTATTTT.

V is TRBV4-1 and J is TRBJ1-2, with D uncertain. V was clipped by 3 bases and J by 2 bases, with 10 bases between them. CDR1 MGHRA and CDR2 YSYEKL come from the germline V gene. The CDR3 is made up of 14 amino acids. CDR3 nucleotides: TGCGCCAGCAGCCACGGTCCCTCCAACTATGGCTACACCTTC. Protein sequence: CASSHGPSNYGYTF.

The chain has TRBV30 and TRBJ2-7, with D possibly being TRBD2 (6 bases). This CDR3 has 14 residues. Trimming left V 0 bases short and J 2 bases short, with 11 bases between. CDR1 and CDR2 (germline): GTSNPN, SVGIG (reference sequence). This CDR3 reads CAWSVGGIPYEQYF. CDR3 nucleotide sequence: TGTGCCTGGAGTGTGGGGGGAATACCCTACGAGCAGTACTTC.

The chain uses TRBV3-1 (or the pseudogene TRBV3-2) and TRBJ2-3; D is undetermined. Germline V gene data show CDR1 as LGHDT and CDR2 as YNNKEL (reference sequence). The CDR3 has 15 residues. V lost 0 bases, J lost 3 bases, and 10 bases lay in between. This CDR3 reads CASSQDESETDTQYF. DNA of the CDR3: TGTGCCAGCAGCCAAGACGAGAGTGAGACAGATACGCAGTATTTT.

The chain has TRBV6-1 and TRBJ2-7, with TRBD1 matching over 9 bases. The V segment lost 1 base and the J segment 7 bases; nucleotides outside the gene matches: 8. The length of the CDR3 is 15 residues. The germline V gene encodes CDR1 MNHNS and CDR2 SASEGT. The CDR3 bases are TGTGCCAGCAGTGAAGTTGGGACAGGGTTGCGGGAGCAGTACTTC. It codes for CASSEVGTGLREQYF.

Comment on this clone: No DNA is shown, since the ends of the CDR3 on it are uncertain; the CDR3 is the one TCRdb lists. This sample includes further DNA sequences coding for the same CDR3. V gene TRBV12-3 or TRBV12-4 combines with J gene TRBJ2-5; the DNA was not compared with TRBD2, the D call given in the table. Including both end residues, the CDR3 is 11 amino acids long. This chain's CDR3 is CASSSSETQYF.

This clone was recorded a few times. The rearrangement joins TRBV12-3 or TRBV12-4 to TRBJ1-1; D gene ambiguous. Trimming took 3 bases from V and 5 from J, leaving 7 bases between them. This CDR3 region has 12 residues. CDR3 sequence reads: CASSFPRTEAFF. CDR3 in DNA: TGTGCCAGCAGTTTCCCTCGGACTGAAGCTTTCTTT.

This clone was detected once. The genes are TRBV4-2 and TRBJ2-7; 7 bases are shared with TRBD2. V lost 0 bases to trimming and J lost 3 bases; unmatched junction nucleotides: 5. Germline values: CDR1 LGHNA, CDR2 YNFKEQ. The CDR3 is 15 residues long. The chain's CDR3 is CASSQDRTRGYEQYF. The CDR3 DNA follows: TGTGCCAGCAGCCAAGATAGGACTAGGGGCTACGAGCAGTACTTC.

The chain recombines TRBV29-1 with TRBJ1-1, with a tentative D call TRBD1 (6 bases). Trimming took off 4 bases at V and 6 bases at J, with 21 bases between the two ends. This CDR3 region has 15 residues. Looked up from germline, CDR1 is SQVTM and CDR2 is ANQGSEA. The CDR3 sequence: CSVVPGQVLLSEAFF. The CDR3 DNA sequence: TGCAGCGTTGTGCCGGGACAAGTTTTGCTTTCTGAAGCTTTCTTT.

The chain is built from TRBV11-2 and TRBJ2-1, with TRBD2 identical over 8 bases. With 0 bases clipped from V and 6 bases from J, the junction kept 10 bases outside the gene matches. The V gene's germline CDR1 is SGHAT and CDR2 FQNNGV. CDR3 length equals 17 residues. In DNA form, the CDR3 reads TGTGCCAGCAGCTTAGATCTCCGGCGGGGGGCGGGCAATGAGCAGTTCTTC. Protein: CASSLDLRRGAGNEQFF.

This clone showed up just a few times. The CDR3 loop is CASSSQGTSGGDNEQFF. DNA for the CDR3: TGTGCCAGCAGCTCCCAAGGGACTAGCGGGGGGGACAATGAGCAGTTCTTC. The chain links TRBV7-9 to TRBJ2-1; 16 bases agree with TRBD2. CDR3 length equals 17 residues. V lost 4 bases and J lost 5; bases outside the gene matches: 5. The V gene's germline CDR1 is SEHNR and CDR2 FQNEAQ (reference sequence).

The genes are TRBV4-3 and TRBJ1-6; 7 bases match TRBD1. Germline CDR1 is LGHNA and CDR2 is YSLEER. The CDR3 is 16 residues long. Germline trimming cut 4 bases from V and 5 bases from J; bases unmatched to any gene: 8. The CDR3 reads CASSLVHRGDNSPLHF. The CDR3 DNA sequence: TGCGCCAGCAGCCTAGTACACAGGGGCGATAATTCACCCCTCCACTTT.

The chain's CDR3 is CASSLGQSPGTTEKLFF. In nucleotides, the CDR3 is TGTGCCAGCAGCCTGGGACAGTCCCCCGGAACAACTGAAAAACTGTTTTTT. The chain is built from TRBV4-2 and TRBJ1-4; 7 positions match TRBD1. In germline, CDR1 is LGHNA, CDR2 YNFKEQ. V was clipped by 4 bases and J by 7 bases; unmatched bases: 15. The CDR3 is 17 residues long.